A single sample gave rise to the 25 T cell receptor beta chains below, sequenced in a study of tumor-infiltrating lymphocytes in primary liver carcinoma. Germline DNA was extracted too, while blood RNA derived from unsorted whole blood. Making TCR beta cDNA involved 400 to 600 ng total RNA and a constant-region primer. Three nested multiplex PCR rounds, a slightly modified ARM-PCR, produced the libraries for TCR beta. Primers for the first two PCR rounds were TRBV1-TRBV30 forward primers and a C-beta reverse primer (roughly 10 cycles per round). TCRdb reprocessed the multiplex PCR reads with MiXCR, giving one entry per CDR3 protein. The sample has roughly 330,000 distinct CDR3 sequences, roughly 61% seen once; the top ten hold roughly 6%. The sample taken for sequencing was peripheral blood. The origin of the receptors is a man aged 35 to 55 with primary liver carcinoma and hepatitis B virus infection.

The chain employs TRBV7-9 and TRBJ2-7; D ambiguous. V lost 5 bases and J lost 4, with 15 bases in between. Germline CDR1 and CDR2: SEHNR and FQNEAQ (reference sequence). The CDR3 has 14 residues. CDR3 DNA: TGTGCCAGCAGCCCACCCAACGGTGCGTACGAGCAGTACTTC. It translates to CASSPPNGAYEQYF.

Turning to this clonotype: One junction end disagrees with the germline gene, perhaps due to a read error. V gene TRBV11-2 combines with J gene TRBJ1-2; 8 bases align to TRBD1. CDR1 and CDR2 from the germline V gene are SGHAT and FQNNGV. The CDR3 length is 17 residues. CDR3 protein: CPSSLDPPGQVSYGYTF. CDR3 in DNA: TGTCCCAGCAGCTTAGATCCCCCGGGACAGGTCTCCTATGGCTACACCTTC.

The chain is built from TRBV13 and TRBJ2-7, with D possibly matching TRBD1 (6 bases). The CDR3 consists of 14 residues. Trimming shortened V by 4 bases and J by 4 bases, and 14 bases separated the two germline ends. Germline lookup yields CDR1 PRHDT and CDR2 FYEKMQ (reference sequence). The CDR3 bases are TGTGCCAGCAGCTCAAGCCGGGACACTTACGAGCAGTACTTC. It translates to CASSSSRDTYEQYF.

A note on this clonotype: This clone may be a read error of a much larger clone one base away. The chain employs TRBV4-1 and TRBJ2-1; possibly TRBD1 for D (5 bases). The CDR3 spans 17 residues. V was clipped by 2 bases and J by 6 bases, with 20 bases between them. CDR1 and CDR2 from the germline V gene are MGHRA and YSYEKL. The DNA for the CDR3 is TGCGCCAGCAGCCAAAATTTCGCAGGGTCGGTATGCAATGAGCAGTTCTTC. Its translation is CASSQNFAGSVCNEQFF.

The chain uses TRBV5-6 and TRBJ1-6, with D perhaps matching TRBD1 (5 bases). Deletions cut 3 bases from V and 8 bases from J, with 12 bases between. Germline loops: CDR1 SGHDT, CDR2 YYEEEE. The length of the CDR3 is 14 residues. The CDR3 region is CASSSWGRYSPLHF. Written as DNA, the CDR3 is TGTGCCAGCAGCTCCTGGGGCAGATATTCACCCCTCCACTTT.

Comment on this clonotype: This could be a read error, since a much larger clone is one nucleotide away. The rearrangement joins TRBV6-2 or TRBV6-3 to TRBJ1-5; D is unresolved. This CDR3 is built from 10 residues. The germline CDR1 and CDR2 sequences are MNHEY and SVGEGT. The DNA for the CDR3 is TGTGCCAGCAGTTATCAGCCCCGGCATTTT. Its translation: CASSYQPRHF.

Of note for this clonotype: Given a much more abundant clone one base away, this may be a read error. The chain links TRBV6-6 to TRBJ1-5; D remains ambiguous. The CDR3 sequence is 13 residues long. CDR1 and CDR2 (germline): MNHNY, SVGAGI (reference sequence). The CDR3 bases are TGTGCCAGCAGTTACCTGAACAATCAGTCCCAGCATTTT. This codes for CASSYLNNQSQHF.

This rearrangement joins TRBV18 to TRBJ1-3; D uncertain. The CDR3 is 15 amino acids. V lost 1 base, J lost 0 bases, and 7 bases lay in between. CDR1 is KGHSH, CDR2 LQKENI, per germline. CDR3 DNA sequence: TGTGCCAGCTCACCACGAAGCGCCTCTGGAAACACCATATATTTT. Its protein is CASSPRSASGNTIYF.

The chain couples TRBV6-1 to TRBJ2-3, with TRBD2 identical over 10 bases. The length of the CDR3 is 17 residues. Germline V gene data show CDR1 as MNHNS and CDR2 as SASEGT. J lost 4 bases, V lost 6 bases, and 13 bases had no gene match. CDR3 protein: CASSRVVIAGGSDTQYF. CDR3 coding DNA: TGTGCCAGCAGCCGCGTGGTTATAGCGGGAGGTTCAGATACGCAGTATTTT.

About this clonotype itself: The conserved phenylalanine or tryptophan normally closing the CDR3 is absent here, so this likely arose from a read error. CDR3 protein: CSVDGRGVNRVGKNTDTQYL. The CDR3 DNA reads as TGCAGCGTTGATGGGAGAGGGGTAAATAGGGTAGGGAAAAACACAGATACGCAGTATCTT. This chain connects TRBV29-1 to TRBJ2-3; possibly TRBD1 or TRBD2 for D (5 bases each). Trimming shortened V by 3 bases and J by 2 bases, and 30 bases separated the two germline ends. Germline CDR1 reads SQVTM; CDR2 reads ANQGSEA. The CDR3 has 20 residues.

The V call is TRBV5-1, the J call TRBJ2-3; the D gene is possibly TRBD1 (6 bases). CDR3 length: 16 amino acids. The V gene lost 1 base and the J gene lost 4 bases, with 16 bases spanning the gap. Germline-derived CDR1 and CDR2 are SGHRS and YFSETQ. The CDR3: CASSLRSGQVPDTQYF. CDR3 bases: TGCGCCAGCAGCTTGCGGTCGGGACAAGTTCCAGATACGCAGTATTTT.

In this sample, this clonotype turned up once. Since no conserved phenylalanine or tryptophan closes the CDR3, a read error is the likely cause. This rearrangement joins TRBV5-1 to TRBJ1-1, with D uncertain. Germline CDR1 reads SGHRS; CDR2 reads YFSETQ. The CDR3 contains 16 residues. Trimming stripped 0 bases from V and 2 bases from J, with 14 bases between. The CDR3 spells CASSLEVRPPNTEAFV. DNA of the CDR3: TGCGCCAGCAGCTTGGAAGTCAGGCCTCCTAACACTGAAGCTTTCGTT.

As for this clonotype: A much larger clone is a single base away; this may be a read error. V gene TRBV29-1 combines with J gene TRBJ2-3; D gene unclear. The CDR3 loop spans 10 amino acids. V lost 8 bases to trimming and J lost 0 bases, with 3 bases between them. Germline V lookup: CDR1 SQVTM, CDR2 ANQGSEA. The CDR3 loop reads CSTSTDTQYF. The CDR3 bases are TGCAGCACTAGCACAGATACGCAGTATTTT.

Of note for this clonotype: A much larger clone is a single base away; this may be a read error. The V call is TRBV11-1, the J call TRBJ2-1, with 10 bases fitting TRBD2. Germline V lookup: CDR1 SGHAT, CDR2 FQDESV (reference sequence). The CDR3 consists of 15 residues. Written as DNA, the CDR3 is TGTGCCAGCAGCTCAGCTCTAGCGGGAGCGAATGAGCATTTCTTC. Its protein is CASSSALAGANEHFF.

The CDR3 loop reads CASSQDLRGSYQPQHF. CDR3 bases: TGCGCCAGCAGCCAAGATTTGCGAGGAAGCTATCAGCCCCAGCATTTT. This chain links TRBV4-1 with TRBJ1-5; D gene uncertain. Trimming left V 0 bases short and J 5 bases short, with 14 bases between. The CDR3 length is 16 residues. Germline V gene lookup returns CDR1 MGHRA and CDR2 YSYEKL.

This clonotype was recorded at least ten times. The V gene is TRBV12-3 or TRBV12-4, the J gene TRBJ2-7; D unresolved. This CDR3 has 15 amino acids. The V end lost 5 bases, the J end lost 2 bases, and 16 bases lay between the germline ends. This CDR3 is CASSKLSLKTYEQYF. The CDR3 DNA sequence: TGTGCCAGCAGTAAACTTAGCCTAAAAACCTACGAGCAGTACTTC.

With regard to this clonotype: A much larger clonotype is one base distant, so this may be a read error. The chain carries TRBV6-2 or TRBV6-3 and TRBJ2-1, with 10 bases fitting TRBD2. The germline gives CDR1 MNHEY, CDR2 SVGEGT. This CDR3 has 16 residues. J lost 6 bases, V lost 1 base, and 6 bases had no gene match. The CDR3 DNA reads as TGTGCCAGCAGTTACTTGCCTAGCGGGAGTGTCAATGAGCAGTTCTTC. This codes for CASSYLPSGSVNEQFF.

This clonotype was found many times. The chain recombines TRBV6-5 with TRBJ1-1; TRBD1 matches at 8 bases. The length of the CDR3 is 15 residues. V lost 1 base and J lost 1; bases outside the gene matches: 2. Looked up from germline, CDR1 is MNHEY and CDR2 is SVGAGI. In DNA, the CDR3 is TGTGCCAGCAGTTACTTCGACAGGGGGAACACTGAAGCTTTCTTT. As protein: CASSYFDRGNTEAFF.

Regarding this clonotype: As the CDR3 is not closed by the conserved phenylalanine or tryptophan, this likely results from a read error. The genes are TRBV11-1 and TRBJ2-1; D not certain. The CDR3 spans 13 residues. The germline CDR1 and CDR2 sequences are SGHAT and FQDESV (reference sequence). The CDR3 DNA reads TGTGTCAGCAGCTTATCTGGATCCCATGAGCAGTTCTCC. Its protein product is CVSSLSGSHEQFS.

A remark on this clonotype: A much larger clone is a single base away; this may be a read error. This chain uses TRBV5-5 with TRBJ2-7; tentative D call: TRBD2 (5 bases). In germline, CDR1 is SGHKS, CDR2 YYEKEE (reference sequence). The CDR3 has 12 amino acids. CDR3 DNA sequence: TGTACCAGCGGCGGTGGCTCCTACGAGCAGTACTTC. Translated: CTSGGGSYEQYF.

The table lists this clonotype with many counts. In nucleotides, the CDR3 is TGTGCCAGCAGCCAAGATTGGGCAGATACGCAGTATTTT. Translated: CASSQDWADTQYF. The chain has TRBV14 and TRBJ2-3, with D hard to call. This CDR3 is 13 amino acids long. The germline V gene encodes CDR1 SGHDN and CDR2 FVKESK. V was trimmed by 0 bases and J by 4 bases, leaving 5 bases between them.

For this clonotype: This may stem from a read error, because a much larger clone lies one nucleotide away. The rearrangement uses TRBV5-4 and TRBJ1-1; D is uncertain. The CDR3 length is 13 residues. Per the germline V gene, CDR1 is SGHNT and CDR2 is YYREEE (reference sequence). As DNA, the CDR3 is TGTACCAGCAGCTTGTCACCGGACACTGAAGCTTTCTTT. This encodes CTSSLSPDTEAFF.

This clonotype has just one count. A much larger clone is a single base away; this may be a read error. V and J are TRBV13 and TRBJ2-1; D remains unclear. The CDR3 totals 12 residues. Germline V gives CDR1 PRHDT, CDR2 FYEKMQ (reference sequence). This chain's CDR3 is CASGFWGNEQFF. The CDR3 DNA reads as TGTGCCAGCGGCTTCTGGGGCAATGAGCAGTTCTTC.

This clonotype was counted between two and nine times. CDR3 sequence (DNA): TGTGCCAGCAGCCCCCAGTGGGCCACCTACGAGCAGTACTTC. It encodes CASSPQWATYEQYF. V gene TRBV7-9 combines with J gene TRBJ2-7; the D is unclear. Germline V gene sequence: CDR1 SEHNR, CDR2 FQNEAQ (reference sequence). The CDR3 totals 14 residues. V was trimmed by 5 bases and J by 2 bases, leaving 13 bases between them.

This clonotype was detected only once. One end of the junction does not line up with germline, which may come from a read error. The chain employs TRBV4-2 and TRBJ2-2, with 11 bases aligning to TRBD2. This CDR3 spans 19 amino acids. Germline lookup yields CDR1 LGHNA and CDR2 YNFKEQ. CDR3 sequence reads: CASNQDIGTSGQGGGELFF. CDR3 nucleotides: TGTGCCAGCAACCAAGATATCGGGACTAGCGGTCAAGGCGGCGGGGAGCTGTTTTTT.